These 13 T cell receptor beta chains were all obtained from the same sample, sequenced in a study of Ad26.COV2.S vaccination and SARS-CoV-2 variants. The table came from immunoSEQ multiplex PCR; TCRdb's copy has only in-frame clones and leaves some out. The table includes approximately 460,000 clones, 80% to 90% detected once. The treatment was: 15 to 20 received Ad26.COV2.S at low or high dose, single or two shots; roughly five received placebo; per-sample allocation not given. Day 63 following the first vaccine or placebo injection was when the samples were taken. The material was peripheral blood, obtained in a trial of Ad26.COV2.S vaccine versus placebo. Every receptor here comes from a person aged 18-60 years who received the Ad26.COV2.S COVID-19 vaccine or a placebo.

This chain links TRBV28 with TRBJ2-3, with TRBD2 identical over 9 bases. The junction had 12 bases not matched to a gene; V was cut back by 7 bases and J by 1 base. The germline V gene encodes CDR1 MDHEN and CDR2 SYDVKM. This CDR3 has 17 amino acids. This CDR3 reads CASTTVREGSGTDTQYF. In DNA, the CDR3 is TGTGCCAGCACTACTGTGCGGGAGGGTTCAGGCACAGATACGCAGTATTTT. Complete variable domain (other parts from reference TRBV28 and TRBJ2-3): DVKVTQSSRYLVKRTGEKVFLECVQDMDHENMFWYRQDPGLGLRLIYFSYDVKMKEKGDIPEGYSVSREKKERFSLILESASTNQTSMYLCASTTVREGSGTDTQYFGPGTRLTVL.

The chain employs TRBV7-2 and TRBJ1-3; 8 nucleotides align to TRBD1. This CDR3 is built from 15 residues. The ends lost 8 bases at V and 4 bases at J; junction bases unmatched: 10. The germline gives CDR1 SGHTA, CDR2 FQGNSA. CDR3 nucleotides: TGTGCCAGCTCCCCTTTCAGGGACAGGGGAAACACCATATATTTT. Protein sequence: CASSPFRDRGNTIYF.

This chain uses TRBV30 with TRBJ1-5, with D hard to call. V was cut by 0 bases and J by 7 bases, with 10 bases left in between. CDR3 length: 13 residues. In germline, CDR1 is GTSNPN, CDR2 SVGIG (reference sequence). The CDR3 spells CAWSVEGRQPQHF. The CDR3 coding sequence is TGTGCCTGGAGTGTTGAGGGTCGACAGCCCCAGCATTTT.

V and J are TRBV5-1 and TRBJ2-3, with unresolved D. Deletions cut 0 bases from V and 0 bases from J, with 5 bases between. Germline loops: CDR1 SGHRS, CDR2 YFSETQ. The CDR3 is made up of 14 amino acids. This chain's CDR3 is CASSLDRSTDTQYF. The CDR3 DNA reads TGCGCCAGCAGCTTGGACAGAAGCACAGATACGCAGTATTTT. Full variable domain (rest looked up from reference TRBV5-1 and TRBJ2-3): KAGVTQTPRYLIKTRGQQVTLSCSPISGHRSVSWYQQTPGQGLQFLFEYFSETQRNKGNFPGRFSGRQFSNSRSEMNVSTLELGDSALYLCASSLDRSTDTQYFGPGTRLTVL.

The rearrangement uses TRBV2 and TRBJ1-5; tentative D call: TRBD1 (5 bases). Trimming shortened V by 5 bases and J by 2 bases, and 10 bases separated the two germline ends. The CDR3 consists of 14 residues. Germline values: CDR1 SNHLY, CDR2 FYNNEI. In DNA, the CDR3 is TGTGCCAGCAGTTACGACAGCGGCAATCAGCCCCAGCATTTT. It yields the protein CASSYDSGNQPQHF. The full variable domain, its missing parts supplied by reference TRBV2 and TRBJ1-5, is EPEVTQTPSHQVTQMGQEVILRCVPISNHLYFYWYRQILGQKVEFLVSFYNNEISEKSEIFDDQFSVERPDGSNFTLKIRSTKLEDSAMYFCASSYDSGNQPQHFGDGTRLSIL.

This clone was counted once. The chain combines TRBV11-2 with TRBJ2-1; tentatively, D is TRBD2 (5 bases). The CDR3 is made up of 14 amino acids. In germline, CDR1 is SGHAT, CDR2 FQNNGV. Trimming pared 8 bases from V and 0 bases from J, leaving 11 bases between. The CDR3 region has the DNA TGTGCCAGCGAGGGTTCTTCCTCCTACAATGAGCAGTTCTTC. It encodes CASEGSSSYNEQFF.

The gene calls are TRBV11-3 and TRBJ2-7; 11 bases are a match to TRBD1. The CDR3 is 17 amino acids. CDR1 and CDR2 from the germline V gene are SGHNT and YENEEA. J was trimmed by 2 bases and V by 2 bases; bases with no gene match: 8. CDR3 loop: CASSLPGPGQGAYEQYF. The DNA of the CDR3 is TGTGCCAGCAGCTTACCCGGTCCGGGACAGGGGGCCTACGAGCAGTACTTC. The full variable domain, with the rest looked up from reference TRBV11-3 and TRBJ2-7, is EAGVVQSPRYKIIEKKQPVAFWCNPISGHNTLYWYLQNLGQGPELLIRYENEEAVDDSQLPKDRFSAERLKGVDSTLKIQPAELGDSAVYLCASSLPGPGQGAYEQYFGPGTRLTVT.

The chain joins TRBV3-1 (or the pseudogene TRBV3-2) to TRBJ1-5, with D uncertain. This CDR3 spans 13 amino acids. The germline V gene encodes CDR1 LGHDT and CDR2 YNNKEL (reference sequence). V dropped 3 bases and J dropped 4 bases, with 7 bases sitting between them. CDR3 sequence reads: CASSHRSNQPQHF. The DNA of the CDR3 is TGTGCCAGCAGCCACAGGAGTAATCAGCCCCAGCATTTT.

V usage is TRBV6-1 and J usage is TRBJ1-2, with unresolved D. Germline V gene lookup returns CDR1 MNHNS and CDR2 SASEGT. The CDR3 runs to 15 residues. V was clipped by 1 base and J by 8 bases, with 17 bases between them. In DNA form, the CDR3 reads TGTGCCAGCAGTGAAGGACAAGTCCCATTTAGGGGCTACACCTTC. Its protein product is CASSEGQVPFRGYTF.

The rearrangement links TRBV27 to TRBJ1-5; D is uncertain. Trimming cost V 7 bases and J 0 bases, with 7 bases left between them. Per germline, CDR1 MNHEY and CDR2 SMNVEV (reference sequence). The CDR3 contains 13 residues. The CDR3 sequence is CASKKHSNQPQHF. CDR3 nucleotide sequence: TGTGCCAGCAAAAAACATAGCAATCAGCCCCAGCATTTT.

CDR3 nucleotide sequence: TGTGCCAGCAGTGAGAACAGGGGTGGCTACACCTTC. This encodes CASSENRGGYTF. J is TRBJ1-2 and V is TRBV6-1; 7 nucleotides line up with TRBD1. The CDR3 consists of 12 residues. The ends lost 3 bases at V and 7 bases at J; junction bases unmatched: 2. The V gene's germline CDR1 is MNHNS and CDR2 SASEGT.

The V call is TRBV27, the J call TRBJ1-5; TRBD1 matches at 9 bases. The V gene end was trimmed by 4 bases and the J gene end by 4 bases; junction bases not matched to a gene: 5. CDR1 is MNHEY and CDR2 is SMNVEV in the germline V gene (reference sequence). This CDR3 region has 15 residues. CDR3 protein: CASSSGQGRNQPQHF. As DNA, the CDR3 is TGTGCCAGCAGTTCAGGACAGGGGCGGAATCAGCCCCAGCATTTT.

This clone was detected only a few times. J is TRBJ2-2 and V is TRBV9, with 10 bases that match TRBD2. The CDR3 spans 14 residues. Per germline, CDR1 SGDLS and CDR2 YYNGEE. The J segment lost 7 bases and the V segment lost 2 bases, leaving 2 bases of the junction unmatched. CDR3 loop: CASSVKREGGELFF. CDR3 coding DNA: TGTGCCAGCAGCGTCAAGCGGGAGGGCGGGGAGCTGTTTTTT.